This record covers a single T cell receptor (beta chain). Its antigen is undetermined. The data stem from a study of T cell responses to AZD1222 COVID-19 vaccine. This CDR3 is 14 amino acids long. Germline V gene data show CDR1 as GTSNPN and CDR2 as SVGIG (reference sequence). Between the trimmed V and J ends, which lost 1 base and 9 bases, there was a span of 13 bases. This table comes from immunoSEQ multiplex PCR, and its TCRdb copy is limited to in-frame clones, with some not included. The sample records around 120,000 clones, 80% to 95% being singletons. Study outcomes and limitations: Repertoires were obtained only post-peak T cell response. Epitopes outside B.1.351 and B.1.1.7 mutated regions reportedly drew nearly half of spike TCRs. White British ancestry dominated among donors, who included more females, and clonal diversity was possibly underestimated.

Sequenced material: peripheral blood, taken on day 0 of AZD1222 vaccination. The sequence was obtained from an adult in good health. The V call is TRBV30, the J call TRBJ1-6, with D possibly TRBD1 on 6 matching bases. CDR3: CAWSAGVVRSPLHF. For the CDR3, the DNA is TGTGCCTGGAGTGCAGGGGTAGTTCGTTCACCCCTCCACTTT.